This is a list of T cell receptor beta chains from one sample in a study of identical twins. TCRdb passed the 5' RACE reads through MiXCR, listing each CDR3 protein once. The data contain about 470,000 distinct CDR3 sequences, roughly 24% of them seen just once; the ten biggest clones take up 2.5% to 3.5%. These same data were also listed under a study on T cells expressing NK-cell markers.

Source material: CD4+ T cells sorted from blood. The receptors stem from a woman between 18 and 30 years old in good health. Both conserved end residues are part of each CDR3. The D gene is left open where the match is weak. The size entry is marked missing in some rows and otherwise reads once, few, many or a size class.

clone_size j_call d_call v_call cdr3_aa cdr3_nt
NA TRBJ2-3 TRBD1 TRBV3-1 CASSETGIYTQYF TGTGCCAGCAGCGAGACAGGGATCTATACGCAGTATTTT
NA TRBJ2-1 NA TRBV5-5 CASRAIYNEQFF TGTGCCAGCAGGGCTATTTACAATGAGCAGTTCTTC
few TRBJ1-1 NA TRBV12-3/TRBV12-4 CASTLIRQTEAFF TGTGCCAGCACCCTCATACGACAGACTGAAGCTTTCTTT
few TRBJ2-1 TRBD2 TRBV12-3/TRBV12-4 CASRLWGGNNEQFF TGTGCCAGCCGCCTGTGGGGGGGGAACAATGAGCAGTTCTTC
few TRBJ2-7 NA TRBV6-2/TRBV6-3 CASSGRRGLDEQYF TGTGCCAGCAGTGGACGGAGGGGGTTAGACGAGCAGTACTTC
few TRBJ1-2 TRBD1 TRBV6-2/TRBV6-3 CASSPPRDRRNYGYTF TGTGCCAGCAGTCCCCCCCGGGACAGGAGAAACTATGGCTACACCTTC
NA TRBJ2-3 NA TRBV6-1 CASSRTATADTQYF TGTGCCAGCAGTCGGACCGCCACAGCAGATACGCAGTATTTT
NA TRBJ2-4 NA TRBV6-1 CASSEGTNIAKNIQYF TGTGCCAGCAGTGAGGGGACAAACATAGCCAAAAACATTCAGTACTTC
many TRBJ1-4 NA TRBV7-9 CASSLVGFNEKLFF TGTGCCAGCAGCTTAGTAGGGTTCAATGAAAAACTGTTTTTT
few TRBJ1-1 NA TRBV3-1 CASSTPIRGYAFF TGTGCCAGCAGCACCCCTATAAGGGGTTATGCTTTCTTT
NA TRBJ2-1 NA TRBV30 CAWSVTGTRPSNEQFF TGTGCCTGGAGTGTGACCGGCACCCGACCTTCCAATGAGCAGTTCTTC
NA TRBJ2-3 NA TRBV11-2 CASTKPRGTDTQYF TGTGCCAGCACCAAACCCCGGGGCACAGATACGCAGTATTTT
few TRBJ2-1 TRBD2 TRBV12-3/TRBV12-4 CASKRREGQFF TGTGCCAGCAAGAGGCGGGAGGGGCAGTTCTTC
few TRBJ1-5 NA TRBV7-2 CASGQGSGNQPQHF TGTGCCAGCGGCCAGGGGAGTGGCAATCAGCCCCAGCATTTT
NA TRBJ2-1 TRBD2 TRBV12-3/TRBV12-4 CASSPPIAGGLYNEQFF TGTGCCAGCAGTCCCCCAATAGCGGGGGGCCTTTACAATGAGCAGTTCTTC
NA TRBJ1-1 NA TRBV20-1 CSARSLPGRGVTEAFF TGCAGTGCTAGAAGTCTTCCGGGCCGGGGGGTCACTGAAGCTTTCTTT
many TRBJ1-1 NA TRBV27 CASSLSRDTEAFF TGTGCCAGCAGTTTATCCAGGGACACTGAAGCTTTCTTT
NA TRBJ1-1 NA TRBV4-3 CASSQLGGDEAFF TGCGCCAGCAGCCAACTGGGGGGCGATGAAGCTTTCTTT
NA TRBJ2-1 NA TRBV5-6 CASSLRSGTNEQFF TGTGCCAGCAGCTTGAGGTCGGGGACTAATGAGCAGTTCTTC
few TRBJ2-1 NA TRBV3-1 CASSHLEGEQFF TGTGCCAGCAGCCACCTTGAGGGTGAGCAGTTCTTC
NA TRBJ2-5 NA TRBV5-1 CASQSGPQETQYF TGCGCCAGCCAATCCGGGCCGCAAGAGACCCAGTACTTC
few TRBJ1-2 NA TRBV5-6 CASSYLDRTYYGYTF TGTGCCAGCAGCTACTTGGATAGGACTTACTATGGCTACACCTTC
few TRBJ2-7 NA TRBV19 CASSIAASASYEQYF TGTGCCAGTAGTATAGCCGCCAGTGCCTCCTACGAGCAGTACTTC
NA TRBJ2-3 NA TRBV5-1 CASSLAPRNTQYF TGCGCCAGCAGCTTGGCTCCTCGAAATACGCAGTATTTT
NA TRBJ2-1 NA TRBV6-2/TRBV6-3 CASRPRKNEQFF TGTGCCAGCAGGCCAAGAAAAAATGAGCAGTTCTTC
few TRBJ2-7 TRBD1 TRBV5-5 CASSPSGQGGEQYF TGTGCCAGCAGCCCGTCGGGACAGGGTGGCGAGCAGTACTTC
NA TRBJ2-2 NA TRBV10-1 CASSERAGTGELFF TGCGCCAGCAGTGAGCGGGCTGGCACCGGGGAGCTGTTTTTT
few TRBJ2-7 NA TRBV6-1 CASSTNVAGAGEQYF TGTGCCAGCAGCACCAATGTAGCCGGCGCGGGCGAGCAGTACTTC
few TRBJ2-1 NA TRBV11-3 CASRPTSGAEQFF TGTGCCAGCAGGCCTACCTCAGGGGCTGAGCAGTTCTTC